Below, 9 T cell receptor beta chains from the same sample are listed, as sequenced in a study of graft-versus-host responses after intestinal transplantation. No antigen has been assigned to these receptors. Assay used: immunoSEQ multiplex PCR; TCRdb lists only in-frame clones, some missing. The table shows approximately 80,000 clones, with about 89% occurring only once. This specimen consisted of unstimulated CD4+ T cells sorted from spleen or lymph node cells, obtained before intestinal transplant. Receptor source: a human donor who received an intestinal transplant.

The chain combines TRBV5-1 with TRBJ2-7, with D perhaps TRBD1 (9 bases). This CDR3 is built from 19 residues. V was clipped by 7 bases and J by 6 bases, with 35 bases between them. Germline V gene lookup returns CDR1 SGHRS and CDR2 YFSETQ. CDR3 in DNA: TGCGCCAGCGCCAGCACAAACCTTTTTGGCGGACAGGGGACTAGCGAGCAGTACTTC. Amino acid sequence: CASASTNLFGGQGTSEQYF. The entire variable domain, with the rest obtained from reference TRBV5-1 and TRBJ2-7, is as follows: KAGVTQTPRYLIKTRGQQVTLSCSPISGHRSVSWYQQTPGQGLQFLFEYFSETQRNKGNFPGRFSGRQFSNSRSEMNVSTLELGDSALYLCASASTNLFGGQGTSEQYFGPGTRLTVT.

V gene TRBV6-1 combines with J gene TRBJ1-2; no firm D call. CDR3 length equals 13 residues. Germline lookup yields CDR1 MNHNS and CDR2 SASEGT. Trimming cost V 3 bases and J 5 bases, with 10 bases left between them. CDR3 sequence: CASSETQNYGYTF. For the CDR3, the DNA is TGTGCCAGCAGTGAGACACAGAATTATGGCTACACCTTC.

The sample holds one count of this clone. The J gene is TRBJ2-5, the V gene TRBV11-2; 7 bases fit TRBD2. In germline, CDR1 is SGHAT, CDR2 FQNNGV. The CDR3 contains 15 residues. V shed 0 bases, J shed 5 bases, and the junction held 6 bases outside the gene matches. The CDR3 DNA is TGTGCCAGCAGCTTAGATCGGGGGGAGGCGGAGACCCAGTACTTC. Its translation: CASSLDRGEAETQYF.

CDR3 sequence (DNA): TGTGCCAGCAGTCCAATAGCGGGGAGCTCCTACGAGCAGTACTTC. The encoded protein is CASSPIAGSSYEQYF. This chain connects TRBV6-5 to TRBJ2-7; TRBD2 matches at 8 bases. V was pared by 5 bases and J by 0 bases, with 6 bases of the junction left unmatched. This CDR3 comprises 15 residues. Looked up from germline, CDR1 is MNHEY and CDR2 is SVGAGI.

The V and J genes are TRBV19 and TRBJ2-7, with D unresolved. Per the germline V gene, CDR1 is LNHDA and CDR2 is SQIVND (reference sequence). This CDR3 spans 14 amino acids. V dropped 3 bases and J dropped 2 bases, with 11 bases sitting between them. This chain's CDR3 is CASSMNGRTYEQYF. The CDR3 DNA sequence: TGTGCCAGTAGTATGAATGGGCGCACCTACGAGCAGTACTTC.

This chain links TRBV7-8 with TRBJ2-5; a weak D match, TRBD1 (6 bases). The CDR3 has 14 amino acids. Trimming removed 4 bases at V and 2 bases at J, with 11 bases between. Germline V lookup: CDR1 SGHVS, CDR2 FQNEAQ. CDR3 bases: TGTGCCAGCAGCTGGGGACACTCTCAAGAGACCCAGTACTTC. Its translation is CASSWGHSQETQYF.

This chain joins TRBV29-1 and TRBJ1-1; D might be TRBD1 (6 bases). The CDR3 runs 15 residues. Trimming pared 2 bases from V and 4 bases from J, leaving 17 bases between. The germline V gene encodes CDR1 SQVTM and CDR2 ANQGSEA. The CDR3 nucleotides are TGCAGCGTTGAACCCCTCCGACAGGATGTCACTGAAGCTTTCTTT. Translated, it gives CSVEPLRQDVTEAFF.

The gene calls are TRBV5-1 and TRBJ1-1; D ambiguous. V lost 3 bases and J lost 0, with 9 bases in between. The CDR3 is 14 amino acids. Germline V gene lookup returns CDR1 SGHRS and CDR2 YFSETQ. CDR3 sequence: CASSSQALNTEAFF. For the CDR3, the DNA is TGCGCCAGCAGCTCTCAGGCCTTGAACACTGAAGCTTTCTTT.

The chain employs TRBV7-8 and TRBJ2-6, with a possible D match to TRBD1 (6 bases). The CDR3 is 18 amino acids. V lost 5 bases, J lost 2 bases, and 19 bases lay in between. Germline V gene data show CDR1 as SGHVS and CDR2 as FQNEAQ. The CDR3 DNA reads TGTGCCAGCAGCCTCGAGCCTACAGGGCCTCCTGGGGCCAACGTCCTGACTTTC. This encodes CASSLEPTGPPGANVLTF. Full variable domain (outside the CDR3, taken from reference TRBV7-8 and TRBJ2-6): GAGVSQSPRYKVAKRGQDVALRCDPISGHVSLFWYQQALGQGPEFLTYFQNEAQLDKSGLPSDRFFAERPEGSVSTLKIQRTQQEDSAVYLCASSLEPTGPPGANVLTFGAGSRLTVL.